This TCR beta chain emerged from a study of blood T cell repertoires in COVID-19. Seattle-derived patients entered the study during active infection and were followed longitudinally. Germline-derived CDR1 and CDR2 are SGHDT and YYEEEE. The CDR3 is 13 residues long. The J segment lost 8 bases and the V segment lost 4 bases, leaving 6 bases of the junction unmatched. The assay was immunoSEQ multiplex PCR, and TCRdb's table has in-frame clones only and misses some. The table records about 530,000 clones, roughly 89% of them present only once. Sequencing input: peripheral blood. The V and J genes are TRBV5-6 and TRBJ1-2, with 9 positions matching TRBD1. The clonotype originates from a woman aged 45-59 years with COVID-19, enrolled during active disease. This CDR3 is CASSPGTGSGYTF. The CDR3 DNA is TGTGCCAGCAGCCCCGGGACAGGGAGCGGCTACACCTTC.